This passage covers 23 T cell receptor beta chains from one sample sequenced in a study of beta chain features in type 1 diabetes. Investigators reverse transcribed all isolated RNA, so they sequenced expressed TCRB transcripts. Assay: immunoSEQ multiplex PCR; the TCRdb copy retains only in-frame clones and omits some. Here the sample spans 200,000 to 250,000 clones, roughly 11% being singletons. The sample was central memory CD4+ T cells from blood. The receptors come from a man aged 18 to 35 in good health.

This chain uses TRBV29-1 with TRBJ2-1; 9 bases match TRBD2. The CDR3 length is 14 residues. Trimming took 3 bases from V and 6 from J; bases not matched to a gene: 6. Per the germline V gene, CDR1 is SQVTM and CDR2 is ANQGSEA. The CDR3 region has the DNA TGCAGCGTTGAGGCGGGAGGGCGGCGCAATGAGCAGTTCTTC. Its protein product is CSVEAGGRRNEQFF.

This clone was found many times. For the CDR3, the DNA is TGTGCCAGCAACAAAAACAGGGGAGGCACTCGCAATGAGCAGTTCTTC. It yields the protein CASNKNRGGTRNEQFF. V and J are TRBV25-1 and TRBJ2-1; a possible D gene is TRBD1 (7 bases). Germline assignment: CDR1 MGHDK and CDR2 SYGVNS. The CDR3 consists of 16 residues. Trimming removed 7 bases from V and 6 bases from J, with 22 bases in between.

The chain recombines TRBV5-1 with TRBJ2-3; D is uncertain. Trimming removed 1 base at V and 2 bases at J, with 5 bases between. CDR3 length: 13 residues. In germline, CDR1 is SGHRS, CDR2 YFSETQ. The CDR3 region is CASSLWVTDTQYF. CDR3 nucleotides: TGCGCCAGCAGCTTGTGGGTCACAGATACGCAGTATTTT.

This chain links TRBV7-3 with TRBJ2-5; D possibly corresponds to TRBD2 (5 bases). CDR3 length: 13 amino acids. CDR1 SGHTA and CDR2 FQGTGA come from the germline V gene. The V and J ends lost 5 bases and 3 bases respectively, with 10 bases between them. CDR3 sequence (DNA): TGTGCCAGCAGCGTGGACGGGAAAGAGACCCAGTACTTC. It specifies CASSVDGKETQYF.

This clone has a handful of counts. CDR3 nucleotide sequence: TGCGCCAGCAGCCAAGTGGGCCACAGTGGTGGCTACACCTTC. Translated, it gives CASSQVGHSGGYTF. V usage is TRBV4-3 and J usage is TRBJ1-2; D remains unclear. CDR1 is LGHNA and CDR2 is YSLEER in the germline V gene. Trimming pared 1 base from V and 7 bases from J, leaving 13 bases between. This CDR3 is built from 14 residues.

The CDR3 sequence: CASSARMANEQFF. As DNA, the CDR3 is TGTGCCAGCAGCGCCCGGATGGCCAATGAGCAGTTCTTC. The V call is TRBV9, the J call TRBJ2-1; D gene uncertain. Germline values: CDR1 SGDLS, CDR2 YYNGEE. V shed 3 bases and J shed 6 bases, with 10 bases lying between them. The CDR3 loop spans 13 amino acids.

The CDR3, as DNA: TGTGCCAGCAGTGACCGGACAGGGGATGGAACAGATACGCAGTATTTT. Its translation is CASSDRTGDGTDTQYF. The genes are TRBV25-1 and TRBJ2-3; 9 bases match TRBD1. The CDR3 length is 16 residues. Germline V gene sequence: CDR1 MGHDK, CDR2 SYGVNS. Trimming took 3 bases from V and 3 from J; bases not matched to a gene: 7.

This clone has a handful of counts. V usage is TRBV11-2 and J usage is TRBJ2-1; 7 nucleotides match TRBD1. CDR3 length equals 16 residues. V lost 3 bases to trimming and J lost 2 bases; unmatched junction nucleotides: 7. The V gene's germline CDR1 is SGHAT and CDR2 FQNNGV. CDR3 sequence: CASSLTIGTAYNEQFF. The CDR3 nucleotides are TGTGCCAGCAGCTTGACGATTGGGACAGCCTACAATGAGCAGTTCTTC.

Many counts were recorded for this clone. The genes are TRBV11-3 and TRBJ1-1; 9 positions agree with TRBD1. The CDR3 is 14 residues long. V dropped 5 bases and J dropped 4; count of bases not matched to a gene: 5. CDR1 is SGHNT, CDR2 YENEEA, per germline. For the CDR3, the DNA is TGTGCCAGCAGCAGAGGACAGGGGTTCACTGAAGCTTTCTTT. Translating gives CASSRGQGFTEAFF.

This clone has a count of ten or more. V usage is TRBV10-3 and J usage is TRBJ2-7, with 11 bases fitting TRBD2. CDR1 is ENHRY, CDR2 SYGVKD, per germline. The CDR3 runs to 14 residues. The V segment lost 10 bases and the J segment 1 base; nucleotides outside the gene matches: 6. DNA for the CDR3: TGTGCCAACACCGGGACTAGCGGATCCTACGAGCAGTACTTC. This codes for CANTGTSGSYEQYF.

Only a few counts were recorded for this clone. The genes are TRBV4-3 and TRBJ2-3, with TRBD2 as a possible D gene (5 bases). Trimming stripped 4 bases from V and 1 base from J, with 9 bases between. This CDR3 contains 14 residues. Germline V gene sequence: CDR1 LGHNA, CDR2 YSLEER. This chain's CDR3 is CASSPDSGTDTQYF. CDR3 coding DNA: TGCGCCAGCAGCCCAGATAGCGGCACAGATACGCAGTATTTT.

Details on this clone: It differs at one base from a far larger clone, so likely a read error. The sample has other DNA sequences that encode this CDR3 too. The chain's CDR3 is CSVEDHSARGTQYF. CDR3 DNA: TGCAGCGTGGAAGATCACTCAGCCCGTGGGACCCAGTACTTC. V usage is TRBV29-1 and J usage is TRBJ2-5, with D unresolved. Looked up from germline, CDR1 is SQVTM and CDR2 is ANQGSEA. The CDR3 consists of 14 residues.

This clone was observed a handful of times. V usage is TRBV5-1 and J usage is TRBJ2-6; D is unresolved. The length of the CDR3 is 16 residues. Trimming cost V 4 bases and J 2 bases, with 13 bases left between them. In germline, CDR1 is SGHRS, CDR2 YFSETQ. The CDR3 DNA reads TGCGCCAGCAGCCCGGAAGGACGGACTGGGGCCAACGTCCTGACTTTC. Amino acids: CASSPEGRTGANVLTF.

This clone has just a few counts. The CDR3 nucleotides read TGTGCCAGTAGTATACCCCCTCGGAGCGGGTATTACAATGAGCAGTTCTTC. It encodes CASSIPPRSGYYNEQFF. The chain joins TRBV19 to TRBJ2-1, with a weak D call TRBD2 (6 bases). CDR3 length: 17 residues. Trimming stripped 2 bases from V and 4 bases from J, with 18 bases between. Germline-derived CDR1 and CDR2 are LNHDA and SQIVND (reference sequence).

In this sample, this clone turned up many times. The chain joins TRBV7-2 to TRBJ2-6, with D perhaps matching TRBD2 (5 bases). This CDR3 has 16 amino acids. The V gene's germline CDR1 is SGHTA and CDR2 FQGNSA. V lost 5 bases and J 0 bases, leaving 11 bases between the germline ends. This CDR3 reads CASSERFYSGANVLTF. For the CDR3, the DNA is TGTGCCAGCAGCGAGCGGTTTTACTCTGGGGCCAACGTCCTGACTTTC.

At least ten counts were recorded for this clone. The chain uses TRBV20-1 and TRBJ1-1; D is uncertain. From germline, CDR1 is DFQATT and CDR2 SNEGSKA (reference sequence). This CDR3 spans 11 amino acids. CDR3 DNA: TGCAGGTCCATTGGGAGGACTGAAGCTTTCTTT. It translates to CRSIGRTEAFF.

The rearrangement links TRBV5-1 to TRBJ2-5; D uncertain. With 5 bases removed from V and 0 bases from J, the gap between germline ends came to 8 bases. CDR1 SGHRS and CDR2 YFSETQ come from the germline V gene. The CDR3 is 13 residues long. CDR3: CASRVEYQETQYF. Here the CDR3 DNA reads TGCGCCAGCAGGGTAGAATACCAAGAGACCCAGTACTTC.

This clone was counted between two and nine times. The genes are TRBV14 and TRBJ2-1, with a weak D call TRBD2 (5 bases). This CDR3 spans 13 amino acids. V was shortened by 5 bases and J by 4 bases, with 9 bases between the two germline ends. From germline, CDR1 is SGHDN and CDR2 FVKESK. CDR3 nucleotides: TGTGCCAGCAGCTCCCGGGGATACAATGAGCAGTTCTTC. It codes for CASSSRGYNEQFF.

The chain recombines TRBV28 with TRBJ2-2; the D gene is possibly TRBD1 (5 bases). This CDR3 contains 14 residues. Germline-derived CDR1 and CDR2 are MDHEN and SYDVKM. Trimming cost V 6 bases and J 6 bases, with 14 bases left between them. Here the CDR3 DNA reads TGTGCCAGCAGAGCACTTTACAGGTCCGGGGAGCTGTTTTTT. It encodes CASRALYRSGELFF.

This clone was found a few times. CDR3 in amino acids: CASRDRGSYNEQFF. Here the CDR3 DNA reads TGTGCCAGCAGGGACAGGGGAAGCTACAATGAGCAGTTCTTC. This chain connects TRBV2 to TRBJ2-1, with TRBD1 matching over 9 bases. The CDR3 is 14 residues long. V gave up 6 bases and J gave up 3 bases; unmatched junction bases: 3. Germline CDR1 is SNHLY and CDR2 is FYNNEI.

There are a few counts of this clone. The chain links TRBV30 to TRBJ1-4; 9 bases are shared with TRBD1. Germline CDR1 reads GTSNPN; CDR2 reads SVGIG (reference sequence). The CDR3 runs to 17 residues. V trimming: 1 base; J trimming: 7 bases; junction bases outside the gene matches: 13. In nucleotides, the CDR3 is TGTGCCTGGAGTGCCCGACGACAGGGGGGCGTCGGTGAAAAACTGTTTTTT. Encoded protein: CAWSARRQGGVGEKLFF.

The chain couples TRBV30 to TRBJ2-3; D is ambiguous. Germline-derived CDR1 and CDR2 are GTSNPN and SVGIG (reference sequence). Trimming pared 4 bases from V and 1 base from J, leaving 9 bases between. The CDR3 has 13 amino acids. The CDR3 spells CAWTETGTDTQYF. In DNA, the CDR3 is TGTGCCTGGACAGAGACTGGCACAGATACGCAGTATTTT.

This clone has a handful of counts. J is TRBJ2-5 and V is TRBV20-1; D is undetermined. The CDR3 contains 10 residues. The germline V gene encodes CDR1 DFQATT and CDR2 SNEGSKA (reference sequence). V was shortened by 4 bases and J by 5 bases, with 5 bases between the two germline ends. The CDR3 spells CSAIIETQYF. The CDR3 DNA reads TGCAGTGCTATTATCGAGACCCAGTACTTC.